Each of the 8 T cell receptor beta chains below was sequenced from the same sample in a study of beta chain features in type 1 diabetes. The isolated RNA, all of it, was reverse transcribed, so expressed TCRB transcripts were what got sequenced. Some clones are missing from TCRdb's copy, which holds only in-frame ones; the method was immunoSEQ multiplex PCR. The data show about 150,000 clones, about 8.5% seen once. The sample comprised central memory CD4+ T cells from blood. The receptors derive from a man aged 18 to 30 in good health.

The genes are TRBV7-2 and TRBJ2-3, with D hard to call. Between the trimmed V and J ends, which lost 5 bases and 3 bases, there was a span of 12 bases. The CDR3 is 14 amino acids. Looked up from germline, CDR1 is SGHTA and CDR2 is FQGNSA. In DNA form, the CDR3 reads TGTGCCAGCAGCCCCCACCCCGGGACAGATACGCAGTATTTT. The encoded protein is CASSPHPGTDTQYF.

This clone has just a few counts. The rearrangement links TRBV30 to TRBJ2-7, with D tentatively TRBD1 (6 bases). The CDR3 is made up of 12 amino acids. V shed 5 bases and J shed 1 base, with 9 bases lying between them. Germline CDR1 is GTSNPN and CDR2 is SVGIG (reference sequence). This CDR3 is CAWADSSYEQYF. The CDR3 DNA is TGTGCCTGGGCGGACAGTTCCTACGAGCAGTACTTC.

This clone came up many times. The V call is TRBV4-3, the J call TRBJ2-1; 7 bases fit TRBD1. This CDR3 is built from 16 residues. CDR1 is LGHNA, CDR2 YSLEER, per germline. J gave up 3 bases and V 4 bases, and 9 bases lay outside the gene matches. The CDR3 loop is CASSLATGQRYNEQFF. The CDR3 coding sequence is TGCGCCAGCAGCCTCGCAACGGGACAGCGCTACAATGAGCAGTTCTTC.

This clone was recorded at least ten times. The gene calls are TRBV5-1 and TRBJ2-5; 7 positions match TRBD2. This CDR3 has 15 residues. In germline, CDR1 is SGHRS, CDR2 YFSETQ. V trimming: 3 bases; J trimming: 1 base; junction bases outside the gene matches: 6. In nucleotides, the CDR3 is TGCGCCAGCAGCTGGAGCGGGACCGCCCAAGAGACCCAGTACTTC. Translating gives CASSWSGTAQETQYF.

V gene TRBV12-5 combines with J gene TRBJ1-1; the D is unclear. Looked up from germline, CDR1 is LGHNT and CDR2 is FRNRAP. CDR3 length equals 14 residues. The V end lost 7 bases, the J end lost 1 base, and 13 bases lay between the germline ends. CDR3 in amino acids: CASAPGFENTEAFF. CDR3 bases: TGTGCTAGTGCTCCGGGGTTTGAGAACACTGAAGCTTTCTTT.

V is TRBV29-1 and J is TRBJ2-1; D gene uncertain. This CDR3 is 13 amino acids long. Germline V gene sequence: CDR1 SQVTM, CDR2 ANQGSEA. The germline V and J ends were trimmed by 7 bases and 0 bases, with 10 bases remaining between them. The CDR3 spells CSAKMSSYNEQFF. CDR3 in DNA: TGCAGCGCCAAAATGAGCTCCTACAATGAGCAGTTCTTC.

This clone was seen a few times. CDR3 protein: CASLGQRGNNSPLHF. CDR3 DNA: TGTGCCAGCTTAGGACAGAGAGGCAATAATTCACCCCTCCACTTT. The rearrangement links TRBV28 to TRBJ1-6; possibly TRBD1 for D (6 bases). Trimming removed 8 bases from V and 5 bases from J, with 16 bases in between. CDR1 is MDHEN, CDR2 SYDVKM, per germline. The CDR3 length is 15 residues.

This clone has more than one count but fewer than ten. This rearrangement joins TRBV7-2 to TRBJ1-3; TRBD1 might be the D (5 bases). Between the trimmed V and J ends, which lost 5 bases and 2 bases, there was a span of 10 bases. Germline V lookup: CDR1 SGHTA, CDR2 FQGNSA. The CDR3 length is 14 residues. CDR3 DNA sequence: TGTGCCAGCAGCAGGGGACTTCCTGGAAACACCATATATTTT. It specifies CASSRGLPGNTIYF.